Following are 18 T cell receptor beta chains from one sample sequenced in a study of identical twins. MiXCR was run by TCRdb on the 5' RACE reads, yielding one entry per CDR3 protein. The sample includes 400,000 to 550,000 distinct CDR3 sequences, 22% of them seen just once. This same sample was also taken into another study, of T cells expressing NK-cell markers.

Sequenced material: CD4+ T cells sorted from blood. These receptors were collected from a woman aged 18-35 years in good health.

This rearrangement joins TRBV6-5 to TRBJ2-5; 7 bases agree with TRBD2. The V and J ends lost 2 bases and 4 bases, in that order; junction bases with no gene match: 7. CDR1 MNHEY and CDR2 SVGAGI come from the germline V gene. CDR3 size: 15 residues. The CDR3 DNA follows: TGTGCCAGCAGTTACGCGGGAGCGGGACCAGAGACCCAGTACTTC. Encoded protein: CASSYAGAGPETQYF.

In this sample, this clonotype turned up a few times. The chain employs TRBV5-1 and TRBJ2-5, with D tentatively TRBD2 (6 bases). Trimming stripped 0 bases from V and 5 bases from J, with 11 bases between. CDR1 and CDR2 (germline): SGHRS, YFSETQ. This CDR3 is built from 14 residues. This CDR3 reads CASSLERGRETQYF. In DNA form, the CDR3 reads TGCGCCAGCAGCTTGGAACGGGGGAGGGAGACCCAGTACTTC.

J is TRBJ1-2 and V is TRBV12-3 or TRBV12-4; 8 bases fit TRBD1. The V gene end was trimmed by 6 bases and the J gene end by 4 bases; junction bases not matched to a gene: 7. This CDR3 has 14 residues. CDR3: CASSPGQGIYGYTF. The CDR3 bases are TGTGCCAGCAGCCCCGGACAGGGCATCTATGGCTACACCTTC.

The rearrangement links TRBV29-1 to TRBJ2-7; unclear D gene. V lost 7 bases and J 6 bases, leaving 19 bases between the germline ends. The CDR3 covers 13 residues. CDR1 is SQVTM, CDR2 ANQGSEA, per germline. The CDR3: CSAMGWGALEQYF. Here the CDR3 DNA reads TGCAGCGCTATGGGCTGGGGTGCGCTCGAGCAGTACTTC.

Only a few counts were recorded for this clonotype. The chain employs TRBV7-9 and TRBJ2-4; D perhaps matches TRBD1 (6 bases). Germline CDR1 is SEHNR and CDR2 is FQNEAQ (reference sequence). The CDR3 extends over 13 amino acids. V was trimmed by 1 base and J by 8 bases, leaving 9 bases between them. The CDR3 DNA reads TGTGCCAGCAGCTTAGTCAGGGGAGACATTCAGTACTTC. This gives the protein CASSLVRGDIQYF.

This clonotype was observed at least ten times. The chain carries TRBV10-3 and TRBJ2-7, with a tentative D call TRBD1 (5 bases). The CDR3 length is 19 residues. Germline lookup yields CDR1 ENHRY and CDR2 SYGVKD. Trimming pared 0 bases from V and 0 bases from J, leaving 21 bases between. CDR3 sequence reads: CAISESGKWGQPDSYEQYF. CDR3 in DNA: TGTGCCATCAGTGAGTCAGGAAAGTGGGGCCAACCTGACTCCTACGAGCAGTACTTC.

The rearrangement links TRBV25-1 to TRBJ1-5, with D perhaps matching TRBD1 (6 bases). This CDR3 contains 13 residues. The V gene's germline CDR1 is MGHDK and CDR2 SYGVNS. V was pared by 6 bases and J by 4 bases, with 10 bases between. The CDR3 loop is CASRDSNNQPQHF. The CDR3 DNA reads as TGTGCCAGCAGGGACAGTAATAATCAGCCCCAGCATTTT.

This chain links TRBV6-6 with TRBJ1-2, with D possibly TRBD1 on 5 matching bases. V lost 7 bases, J lost 6 bases, and 15 bases lay in between. This CDR3 contains 13 residues. Germline V CDR1 and CDR2: MNHNY, SVGAGI (reference sequence). The CDR3 sequence is CASKIGTDHGYTF. DNA of the CDR3: TGTGCCAGCAAAATCGGGACCGACCATGGCTACACCTTC.

This rearrangement joins TRBV5-1 to TRBJ1-1, with 7 bases that match TRBD1. CDR3 size: 15 residues. Looked up from germline, CDR1 is SGHRS and CDR2 is YFSETQ. With 4 bases clipped from V and 1 base from J, the junction kept 7 bases outside the gene matches. The DNA of the CDR3 is TGCGCCAGCAGCCTGAGGACAGGAGAGAACACTGAAGCTTTCTTT. Encoded protein: CASSLRTGENTEAFF.

This chain links TRBV20-1 with TRBJ1-1; weak D call: TRBD1 (5 bases). The CDR3 extends over 14 amino acids. V lost 6 bases to trimming and J lost 1 base, with 15 bases between them. Per the germline V gene, CDR1 is DFQATT and CDR2 is SNEGSKA (reference sequence). DNA for the CDR3: TGCAGTGCCCCCGCAGGGTTAGGGAACACTGAAGCTTTCTTT. Residues: CSAPAGLGNTEAFF.

The J gene is TRBJ1-3, the V gene TRBV12-3 or TRBV12-4, with 9 bases lining up with TRBD1. The junction had 7 bases not matched to a gene; V was cut back by 7 bases and J by 0 bases. The CDR3 loop spans 16 amino acids. The CDR3: CASTRGTGPSGNTIYF. In DNA form, the CDR3 reads TGTGCCAGCACCCGAGGGACAGGGCCCTCTGGAAACACCATATATTTT.

This chain links TRBV6-1 with TRBJ2-1; D is perhaps TRBD1 or TRBD2 (5 bases each). The CDR3 loop spans 17 amino acids. Germline lookup yields CDR1 MNHNS and CDR2 SASEGT. The V gene lost 7 bases and the J gene lost 9 bases, with 28 bases spanning the gap. The CDR3 nucleotides are TGTGCCAGCACCCCCACAACGTCCCGGGACGGCCCCGGTGAGCAGTTCTTC. Translated: CASTPTTSRDGPGEQFF.

The chain employs TRBV6-2 or TRBV6-3 and TRBJ2-2; maybe TRBD2 (6 bases). Germline V gene sequence: CDR1 MNHEY, CDR2 SVGEGT. Trimming left V 4 bases short and J 10 bases short, with 31 bases between. The CDR3 is 19 residues long. The CDR3 DNA is TGTGCCAGCAGTTTCGCCAGCCGAGGCAGATTCCATCGCGGGATGGAGCTGTTTTTT. Its translation: CASSFASRGRFHRGMELFF.

This clonotype occurred a few times. V is TRBV25-1 and J is TRBJ2-7, with 7 bases fitting TRBD1. The CDR3 totals 13 residues. The V and J ends lost 6 bases and 2 bases, in that order; junction bases with no gene match: 4. From germline, CDR1 is MGHDK and CDR2 SYGVNS. The CDR3 loop is CASRRTGAYEQYF. DNA for the CDR3: TGTGCCAGCAGGCGTACAGGGGCCTACGAGCAGTACTTC.

This sequence joins TRBV28 and TRBJ1-4; no reliable D call. Trimming removed 5 bases at V and 4 bases at J, with 8 bases between. This CDR3 has 13 amino acids. Germline V gene sequence: CDR1 MDHEN, CDR2 SYDVKM. CDR3: CASSIPGNEKLFF. The CDR3 DNA follows: TGTGCCAGCAGTATCCCGGGTAATGAAAAACTGTTTTTT.

The chain uses TRBV19 and TRBJ2-3; 8 bases map to TRBD1. Germline CDR1 LNHDA, CDR2 SQIVND (reference sequence). The junction had 15 bases not matched to a gene; V was cut back by 5 bases and J by 2 bases. The CDR3 extends over 18 amino acids. The CDR3 DNA reads as TGTGCCAGTAGTCCACAACCCTCAGGGGGCACCTCCACAGATACGCAGTATTTT. Translation: CASSPQPSGGTSTDTQYF.

The chain uses TRBV20-1 and TRBJ2-3, with TRBD2 as a possible D gene (7 bases). The CDR3 runs 15 residues. Trimming pared 6 bases from V and 3 bases from J, leaving 19 bases between. Germline V CDR1 and CDR2: DFQATT, SNEGSKA (reference sequence). CDR3 protein: CSASLQGRGTDTQYF. CDR3 bases: TGCAGTGCCAGTCTTCAAGGGAGGGGGACAGATACGCAGTATTTT.

The V and J genes are TRBV9 and TRBJ2-7, with D hard to call. V dropped 0 bases and J dropped 3 bases, with 10 bases sitting between them. The CDR3 totals 14 residues. The germline V gene has CDR1 SGDLS and CDR2 YYNGEE. CDR3 region: CASSVESVNYEQYF. CDR3 nucleotide sequence: TGTGCCAGCAGCGTAGAGAGCGTCAACTACGAGCAGTACTTC.